The 28 T cell receptor beta chains given below trace back to one sample, sequenced in a study of cytomegalovirus exposure and HLA in healthy donors. Both 60 Vbeta primers and 13 Jbeta primers went into the PCR. The repertoire was sequenced with immunoSEQ multiplex PCR; TCRdb's copy has only in-frame clones and lacks some. Altogether roughly 150,000 clones are present, about 80% being singletons, with the ten largest covering 6.5% to 7%. Sequencing was carried out using PBMCs. The receptors were sampled from a man aged 40-49 years in good health and CMV-seropositive.

The rearrangement joins TRBV7-9 to TRBJ2-7; D unclear. Germline CDR1 reads SEHNR; CDR2 reads FQNEAQ (reference sequence). The CDR3 is 14 residues long. The V and J ends lost 5 bases and 3 bases respectively, with 14 bases between them. CDR3 residues: CASSPPLSGYEQYF. CDR3 nucleotide sequence: TGTGCCAGCAGCCCCCCTTTGTCGGGCTACGAGCAGTACTTC.

This clone was seen just once. The chain is built from TRBV5-1 and TRBJ1-1; no firm D call. The CDR3 length is 14 residues. Trimming took off 0 bases at V and 1 base at J, with 7 bases between the two ends. Germline loops: CDR1 SGHRS, CDR2 YFSETQ. CDR3 nucleotides: TGCGCCAGCAGCTTGGCGACTGCGAACACTGAAGCTTTCTTT. Encoded protein: CASSLATANTEAFF. Full variable domain (outside the CDR3, taken from reference TRBV5-1 and TRBJ1-1): KAGVTQTPRYLIKTRGQQVTLSCSPISGHRSVSWYQQTPGQGLQFLFEYFSETQRNKGNFPGRFSGRQFSNSRSEMNVSTLELGDSALYLCASSLATANTEAFFGQGTRLTVV.

The V call is TRBV9, the J call TRBJ2-3; 7 bases match TRBD1. The junction had 6 bases not matched to a gene; V was cut back by 4 bases and J by 4 bases. CDR3 length equals 14 residues. Germline V gene lookup returns CDR1 SGDLS and CDR2 YYNGEE. CDR3 in amino acids: CASSFGTVADTQYF. The CDR3 DNA sequence: TGTGCCAGCAGCTTCGGGACAGTAGCAGATACGCAGTATTTT.

The chain recombines TRBV7-9 with TRBJ1-1; the match to TRBD1 covers 8 bases. Germline V gives CDR1 SEHNR, CDR2 FQNEAQ (reference sequence). The length of the CDR3 is 17 residues. With 4 bases clipped from V and 3 bases from J, the junction kept 13 bases outside the gene matches. The CDR3 sequence is CASSYDRGFDPHTEAFF. Written as DNA, the CDR3 is TGTGCCAGCAGCTACGACAGGGGTTTCGACCCCCACACTGAAGCTTTCTTT.

The chain carries TRBV5-1 and TRBJ2-7; 9 bases line up with TRBD1. Trimming removed 4 bases from V and 5 bases from J; junction bases left unmatched: 10. Germline values: CDR1 SGHRS, CDR2 YFSETQ. CDR3 length equals 15 residues. CDR3 residues: CASSLIRRDRDEQYF. CDR3 nucleotides: TGCGCCAGCAGCCTCATCCGCCGGGACAGGGACGAGCAGTACTTC.

CDR3 bases: TGTGCCAGCAGGGCCTCCGGCACAGATACGCAGTATTTT. Protein product: CASRASGTDTQYF. V and J are TRBV9 and TRBJ2-3; the D is unclear. The CDR3 has 13 amino acids. Germline V gives CDR1 SGDLS, CDR2 YYNGEE. V gave up 5 bases and J gave up 1 base, with 8 bases separating them.

The chain employs TRBV27 and TRBJ1-5; tentatively, D is TRBD1 (5 bases). Germline V gene lookup returns CDR1 MNHEY and CDR2 SMNVEV (reference sequence). This CDR3 has 14 residues. V lost 8 bases to trimming and J lost 4 bases, with 15 bases between them. The CDR3 bases are TGTGCCAGCCGTTCCGGGGGGGGGAATCAGCCCCAGCATTTT. Its protein is CASRSGGGNQPQHF.

V usage is TRBV2 and J usage is TRBJ2-2; 7 nucleotides align to TRBD1. Germline-derived CDR1 and CDR2 are SNHLY and FYNNEI. This CDR3 spans 14 amino acids. With V trimmed by 6 bases and J by 2 bases, 3 bases remained unmatched. The CDR3 region has the DNA TGTGCCAGCAGCTGGGACAGTAACACCGGGGAGCTGTTTTTT. This encodes CASSWDSNTGELFF. Together with reference TRBV2 and TRBJ2-2, the CDR3 gives the full variable domain: EPEVTQTPSHQVTQMGQEVILRCVPISNHLYFYWYRQILGQKVEFLVSFYNNEISEKSEIFDDQFSVERPDGSNFTLKIRSTKLEDSAMYFCASSWDSNTGELFFGEGSRLTVL.

CDR3 in amino acids: CASTPGGGWNSPLHF. The CDR3 DNA reads as TGTGCCAGCACCCCCGGGGGGGGGTGGAATTCACCCCTCCACTTT. V usage is TRBV28 and J usage is TRBJ1-6; a possible D gene is TRBD1 (5 bases). V was trimmed by 7 bases and J by 7 bases, leaving 17 bases between them. Per germline, CDR1 MDHEN and CDR2 SYDVKM. This CDR3 spans 15 amino acids.

The chain joins TRBV18 to TRBJ1-1; D perhaps matches TRBD1 (5 bases). The V end was cut by 4 bases, the J end by 4 bases, with 19 bases between. CDR3 length equals 16 residues. Germline CDR1 is KGHSH and CDR2 is LQKENI. CDR3 in DNA: TGTGCCAGCTCACTGGGAGGGGCCCCGGGGAGCACTGAAGCTTTCTTT. Translating it yields CASSLGGAPGSTEAFF.

This clone was seen only a few times. The chain is built from TRBV6-4 and TRBJ2-3; the D is unclear. Trimming pared 0 bases from V and 0 bases from J, leaving 7 bases between. CDR3 length: 15 amino acids. In germline, CDR1 is MRHNA, CDR2 SNTAGT. CDR3 sequence reads: CASSDSDGSTDTQYF. The CDR3, as DNA: TGTGCCAGCAGTGACTCTGACGGGAGCACAGATACGCAGTATTTT.

The chain is built from TRBV10-1 and TRBJ1-4; 7 bases fit TRBD1. V gave up 8 bases and J gave up 4 bases; unmatched junction bases: 4. Germline CDR1 is WNHNN and CDR2 is SYGVQD (reference sequence). This CDR3 has 13 residues. The CDR3 coding sequence is TGCGCCAGCGGACGACAGGGTAATGAAAAACTGTTTTTT. Its translation is CASGRQGNEKLFF.

This chain joins TRBV5-5 and TRBJ1-1; possibly TRBD1 for D (6 bases). Between the trimmed V and J ends, which lost 5 bases and 2 bases, there was a span of 13 bases. The CDR3 length is 14 residues. Germline V CDR1 and CDR2: SGHKS, YYEKEE (reference sequence). The CDR3 region is CASSSLGANTEAFF. The CDR3 nucleotides read TGTGCCAGCAGTTCCCTGGGGGCCAACACTGAAGCTTTCTTT.

The V gene is TRBV5-4, the J gene TRBJ2-6; 12 positions match TRBD1. The germline CDR1 and CDR2 sequences are SGHNT and YYREEE (reference sequence). The CDR3 contains 20 residues. V dropped 4 bases and J dropped 1; count of bases not matched to a gene: 12. The CDR3 nucleotides are TGTGCCAGCAGCGGTCCCCGGGACAGGGGGCAAGGGTCTGGGGCCAACGTCCTGACTTTC. Translation gives CASSGPRDRGQGSGANVLTF.

The chain joins TRBV5-8 to TRBJ2-5, with D unclear. The J call may be wrong; the DNA end is better matched by TRBJ2-7. Germline CDR1 and CDR2: SGHTS and YDEGEE. The CDR3 consists of 14 residues. The CDR3 here is CASSPLPRSYEQYF. CDR3 bases: TGTGCCAGCAGCCCCTTACCGCGCTCCTACGAGCAGTACTTC.

This clone is a singleton in its sample. This chain uses TRBV5-1 with TRBJ1-1; tentatively, D is TRBD1 (5 bases). V was cut by 4 bases and J by 4 bases, with 14 bases left in between. The germline gives CDR1 SGHRS, CDR2 YFSETQ. The CDR3 sequence is 14 residues long. The CDR3 loop reads CASSPGGTGTEAFF. For the CDR3, the DNA is TGCGCCAGCAGCCCCGGGGGGACGGGCACTGAAGCTTTCTTT. Full variable domain (rest looked up from reference TRBV5-1 and TRBJ1-1): KAGVTQTPRYLIKTRGQQVTLSCSPISGHRSVSWYQQTPGQGLQFLFEYFSETQRNKGNFPGRFSGRQFSNSRSEMNVSTLELGDSALYLCASSPGGTGTEAFFGQGTRLTVV.

The J gene is TRBJ2-3, the V gene TRBV25-1; TRBD1 might be the D (5 bases). The CDR3 consists of 14 residues. Germline lookup yields CDR1 MGHDK and CDR2 SYGVNS. Deletions cut 9 bases from V and 4 bases from J, with 17 bases between. The CDR3 here is CASPDRAPPDTQYF. CDR3 sequence (DNA): TGTGCCAGTCCAGACAGAGCCCCACCAGATACGCAGTATTTT.

This clone was counted only a few times. The chain couples TRBV30 to TRBJ2-7; D might be TRBD1 (5 bases). Trimming cost V 2 bases and J 7 bases, with 15 bases left between them. Germline-derived CDR1 and CDR2 are GTSNPN and SVGIG (reference sequence). The CDR3 sequence is 13 residues long. Written as DNA, the CDR3 is TGTGCCTGGAGTCTTCAGGGTATGGGGGAGCAGTACTTC. Translated, it gives CAWSLQGMGEQYF.

This chain joins TRBV10-2 and TRBJ2-6; maybe TRBD2 (6 bases). From germline, CDR1 is WSHSY and CDR2 SAAADI. V was clipped by 3 bases and J by 0 bases, with 9 bases between them. This CDR3 comprises 16 residues. The CDR3 bases are TGCGCCAGCAGTGATTGGAGGGACTCTGGGGCCAACGTCCTGACTTTC. Translation: CASSDWRDSGANVLTF.

The chain combines TRBV19 with TRBJ1-2; 7 bases agree with TRBD1. Germline values: CDR1 LNHDA, CDR2 SQIVND (reference sequence). The CDR3 consists of 17 residues. Trimming cost V 5 bases and J 4 bases; bases outside gene matches: 16. Here the CDR3 reads CASSRMRSGQDAYGYTF. The CDR3, as DNA: TGTGCCAGTAGTCGCATGCGTTCTGGACAGGACGCCTATGGCTACACCTTC.

The DNA for the CDR3 is TGTGCCGGGACCGGTTTGGGCTACACCTTC. Encoded protein: CAGTGLGYTF. The rearrangement joins TRBV30 to TRBJ1-2, with D perhaps matching TRBD1 (5 bases). The CDR3 totals 10 residues. Trimming pared 8 bases from V and 8 bases from J, leaving 12 bases between. In germline, CDR1 is GTSNPN, CDR2 SVGIG (reference sequence).

The chain links TRBV7-3 to TRBJ2-1, with 15 bases matching TRBD2. The germline CDR1 and CDR2 sequences are SGHTA and FQGTGA. This CDR3 region has 15 residues. V lost 5 bases and J lost 8; bases outside the gene matches: 4. The CDR3 is CASSGLAGGKDEQFF. As DNA, the CDR3 is TGTGCCAGCAGCGGACTAGCGGGAGGGAAGGATGAGCAGTTCTTC.

This chain uses TRBV7-2 with TRBJ2-3; D is uncertain. Germline V lookup: CDR1 SGHTA, CDR2 FQGNSA. The CDR3 loop spans 15 amino acids. The V gene lost 5 bases and the J gene lost 4 bases, with 16 bases spanning the gap. CDR3 nucleotides: TGTGCCAGCAGCCCCCTGGCAAGGAGCTCAGATACGCAGTATTTT. Protein: CASSPLARSSDTQYF.

The chain is built from TRBV18 and TRBJ2-7, with 11 bases lining up with TRBD2. Germline loops: CDR1 KGHSH, CDR2 LQKENI. The CDR3 is 15 residues long. V lost 1 base, J lost 1 base, and 0 bases stayed unmatched. CDR3 coding DNA: TGTGCCAGCTCACCACTAGCGGGAGGGTCCTACGAGCAGTACTTC. Protein: CASSPLAGGSYEQYF.

V is TRBV28 and J is TRBJ1-1, with 7 bases lining up with TRBD1. Germline V CDR1 and CDR2: MDHEN, SYDVKM. The V segment lost 6 bases and the J segment 4 bases; nucleotides outside the gene matches: 2. This CDR3 spans 12 amino acids. This chain's CDR3 is CASRSGGTEAFF. The CDR3 bases are TGTGCCAGCAGGTCAGGGGGCACTGAAGCTTTCTTT.

The chain is built from TRBV5-4 and TRBJ2-7; D not certain. V lost 0 bases and J 6 bases, leaving 4 bases between the germline ends. The CDR3 runs to 11 residues. Germline-derived CDR1 and CDR2 are SGHNT and YYREEE (reference sequence). DNA for the CDR3: TGTGCCAGCAGCTTGGAAGCCGAGCAGTACTTC. Amino acid sequence: CASSLEAEQYF.

The CDR3 loop reads CASSLGSGFGGQPQHF. The CDR3 region has the DNA TGTGCCAGCAGTTTAGGGTCAGGGTTCGGGGGTCAGCCCCAGCATTTT. The chain links TRBV27 to TRBJ1-5, with D tentatively TRBD1 (5 bases). This CDR3 contains 16 residues. Germline CDR1 reads MNHEY; CDR2 reads SMNVEV (reference sequence). Trimming took off 2 bases at V and 6 bases at J, with 17 bases between the two ends.

The table lists this clone with a count of one. J is TRBJ2-3 and V is TRBV7-8; D is possibly TRBD1 (6 bases). The V gene's germline CDR1 is SGHVS and CDR2 FQNEAQ. V dropped 5 bases and J dropped 0 bases, with 12 bases sitting between them. CDR3 length equals 15 residues. CDR3 loop: CASSARQVSTDTQYF. CDR3 sequence (DNA): TGTGCCAGCAGCGCCCGACAGGTTAGCACAGATACGCAGTATTTT.